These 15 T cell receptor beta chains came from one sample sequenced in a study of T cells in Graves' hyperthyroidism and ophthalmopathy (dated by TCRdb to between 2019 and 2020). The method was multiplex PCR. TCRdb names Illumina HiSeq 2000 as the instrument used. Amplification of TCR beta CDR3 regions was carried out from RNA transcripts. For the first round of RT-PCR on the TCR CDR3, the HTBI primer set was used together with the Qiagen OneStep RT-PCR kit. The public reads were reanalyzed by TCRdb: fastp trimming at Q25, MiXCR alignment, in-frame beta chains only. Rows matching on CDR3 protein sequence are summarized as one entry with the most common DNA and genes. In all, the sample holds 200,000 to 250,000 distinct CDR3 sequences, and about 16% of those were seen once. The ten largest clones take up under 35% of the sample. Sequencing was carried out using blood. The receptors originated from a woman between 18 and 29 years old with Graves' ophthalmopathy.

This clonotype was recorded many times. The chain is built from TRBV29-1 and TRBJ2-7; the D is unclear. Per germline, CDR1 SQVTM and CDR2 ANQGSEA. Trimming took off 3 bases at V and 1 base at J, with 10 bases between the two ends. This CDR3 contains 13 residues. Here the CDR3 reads CSVDPGSSYEQYF. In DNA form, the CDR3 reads TGCAGCGTTGATCCAGGCAGTTCCTACGAGCAGTACTTC.

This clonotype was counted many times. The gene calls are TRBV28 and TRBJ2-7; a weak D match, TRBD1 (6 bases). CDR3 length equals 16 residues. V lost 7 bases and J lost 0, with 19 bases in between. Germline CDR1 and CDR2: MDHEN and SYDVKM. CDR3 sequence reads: CASTPRGSGSSYEQYF. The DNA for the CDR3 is TGTGCCAGCACTCCGAGGGGGTCAGGTTCCTCCTACGAGCAGTACTTC.

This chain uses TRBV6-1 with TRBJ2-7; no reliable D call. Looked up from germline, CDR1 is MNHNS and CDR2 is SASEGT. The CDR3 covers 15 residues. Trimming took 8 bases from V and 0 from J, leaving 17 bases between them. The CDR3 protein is CASSPSGGRSYEQYF. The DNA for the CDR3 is TGTGCCAGCTCACCATCGGGCGGCCGCTCCTACGAGCAGTACTTC.

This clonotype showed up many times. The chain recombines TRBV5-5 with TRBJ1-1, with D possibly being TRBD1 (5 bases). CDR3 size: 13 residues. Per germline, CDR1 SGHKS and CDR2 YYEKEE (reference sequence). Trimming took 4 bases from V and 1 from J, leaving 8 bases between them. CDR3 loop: CASSSRANTEAFF. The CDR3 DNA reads TGTGCCAGCAGCAGCAGGGCGAACACTGAAGCTTTCTTT.

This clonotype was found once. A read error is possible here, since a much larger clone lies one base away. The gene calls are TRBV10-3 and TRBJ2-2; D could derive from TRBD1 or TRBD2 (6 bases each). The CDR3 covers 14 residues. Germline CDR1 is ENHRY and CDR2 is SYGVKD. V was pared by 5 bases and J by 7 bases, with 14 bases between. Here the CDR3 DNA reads TGTGCCATCAGTTCGGGGGCCGGGGGCGGGGAGCTGTTTTTT. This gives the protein CAISSGAGGGELFF.

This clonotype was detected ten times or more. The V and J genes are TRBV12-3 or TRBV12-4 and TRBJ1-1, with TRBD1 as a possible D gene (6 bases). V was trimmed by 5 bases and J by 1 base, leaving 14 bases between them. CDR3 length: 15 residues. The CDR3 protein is CASSELGQANTEAFF. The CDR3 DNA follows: TGTGCCAGCAGTGAATTGGGACAAGCGAACACTGAAGCTTTCTTT.

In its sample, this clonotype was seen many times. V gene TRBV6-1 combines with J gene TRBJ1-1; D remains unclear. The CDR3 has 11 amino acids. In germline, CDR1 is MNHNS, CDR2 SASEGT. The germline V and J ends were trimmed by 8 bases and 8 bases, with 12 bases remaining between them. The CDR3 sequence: CASGLVGEAFF. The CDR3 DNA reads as TGTGCCAGCGGGCTGGTGGGGGAAGCTTTCTTT.

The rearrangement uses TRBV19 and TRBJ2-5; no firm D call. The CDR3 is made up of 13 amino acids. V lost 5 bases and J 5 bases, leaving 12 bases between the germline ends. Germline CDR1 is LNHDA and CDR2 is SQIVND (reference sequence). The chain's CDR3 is CASSEAWGETQYF. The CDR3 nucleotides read TGTGCCAGTAGTGAGGCTTGGGGTGAGACCCAGTACTTC.

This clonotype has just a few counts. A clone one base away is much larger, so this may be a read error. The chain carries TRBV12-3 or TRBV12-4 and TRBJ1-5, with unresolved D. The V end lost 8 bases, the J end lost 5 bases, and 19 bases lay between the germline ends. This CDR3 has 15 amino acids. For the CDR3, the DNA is TGTGCCAGCGGTTCCCGCCGGGATCGGTATCAGCCCCAGCATTTT. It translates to CASGSRRDRYQPQHF.

The CDR3 DNA sequence: TGTGCCAGCAGTTCCGGGACAGGGGGCGGGAAGACCCAGTACTTC. Encoded protein: CASSSGTGGGKTQYF. J is TRBJ2-5 and V is TRBV25-1, with 12 bases identical to TRBD1. The CDR3 covers 15 residues. Trimming removed 5 bases from V and 6 bases from J; junction bases left unmatched: 7. Germline V gives CDR1 MGHDK, CDR2 SYGVNS.

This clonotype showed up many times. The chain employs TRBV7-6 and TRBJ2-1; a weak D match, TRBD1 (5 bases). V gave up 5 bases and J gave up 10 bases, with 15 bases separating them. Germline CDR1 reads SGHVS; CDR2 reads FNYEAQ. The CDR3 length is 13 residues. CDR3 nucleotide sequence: TGTGCCAGCAGCCAACTGATACAGGAGGAGCAGTTCTTC. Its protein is CASSQLIQEEQFF. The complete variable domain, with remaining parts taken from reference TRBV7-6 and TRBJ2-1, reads GAGVSQSPRYKVTKRGQDVALRCDPISGHVSLYWYRQALGQGPEFLTYFNYEAQQDKSGLPNDRFSAERPEGSISTLTIQRTEQRDSAMYRCASSQLIQEEQFFGPGTRLTVL.

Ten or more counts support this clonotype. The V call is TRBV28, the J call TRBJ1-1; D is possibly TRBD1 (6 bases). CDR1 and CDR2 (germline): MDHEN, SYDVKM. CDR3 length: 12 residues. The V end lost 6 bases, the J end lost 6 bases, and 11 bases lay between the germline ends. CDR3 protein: CASSRGQPEAFF. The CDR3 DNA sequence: TGTGCCAGCAGCCGTGGACAGCCTGAAGCTTTCTTT.

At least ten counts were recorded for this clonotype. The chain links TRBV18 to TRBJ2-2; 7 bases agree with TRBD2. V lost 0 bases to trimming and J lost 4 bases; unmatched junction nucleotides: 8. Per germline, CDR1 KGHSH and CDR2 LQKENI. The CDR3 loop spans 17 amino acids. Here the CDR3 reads CASSPPLAGVITGELFF. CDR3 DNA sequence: TGTGCCAGCTCACCACCGTTGGCGGGAGTTATCACCGGGGAGCTGTTTTTT.

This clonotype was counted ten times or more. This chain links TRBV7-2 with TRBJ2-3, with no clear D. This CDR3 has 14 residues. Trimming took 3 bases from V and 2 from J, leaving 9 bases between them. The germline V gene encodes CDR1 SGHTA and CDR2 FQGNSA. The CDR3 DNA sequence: TGTGCCAGCAGCTTTCAACCATCCACAGATACGCAGTATTTT. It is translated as CASSFQPSTDTQYF.

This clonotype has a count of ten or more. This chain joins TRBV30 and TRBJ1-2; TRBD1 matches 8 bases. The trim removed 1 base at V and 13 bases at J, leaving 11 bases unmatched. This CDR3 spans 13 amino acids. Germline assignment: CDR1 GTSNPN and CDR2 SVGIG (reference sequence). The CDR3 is CAWSGRDRTLFTF. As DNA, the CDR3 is TGTGCCTGGAGTGGCCGGGACAGGACCCTATTCACCTTC.